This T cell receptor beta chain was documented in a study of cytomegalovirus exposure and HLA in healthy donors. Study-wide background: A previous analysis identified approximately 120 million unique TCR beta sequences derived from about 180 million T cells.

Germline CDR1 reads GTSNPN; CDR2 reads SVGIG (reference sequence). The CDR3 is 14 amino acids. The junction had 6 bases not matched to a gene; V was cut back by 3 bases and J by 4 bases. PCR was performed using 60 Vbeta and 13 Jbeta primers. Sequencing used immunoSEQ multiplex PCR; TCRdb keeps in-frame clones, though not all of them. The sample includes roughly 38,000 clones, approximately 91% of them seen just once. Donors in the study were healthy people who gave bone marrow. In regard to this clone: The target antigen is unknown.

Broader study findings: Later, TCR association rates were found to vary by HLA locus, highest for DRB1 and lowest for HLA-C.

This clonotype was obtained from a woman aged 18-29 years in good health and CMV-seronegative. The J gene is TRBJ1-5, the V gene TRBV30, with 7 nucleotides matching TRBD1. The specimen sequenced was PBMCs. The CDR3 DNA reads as TGTGCCTGGAGCCACGGGACAGTAAATCAGCCCCAGCATTTT. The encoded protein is CAWSHGTVNQPQHF.